Following are 29 T cell receptor beta chains from one sample sequenced in a study of shared clonotypes between healthy human individuals. This table comes from immunoSEQ multiplex PCR, and its TCRdb copy is limited to in-frame clones, with some not included. The profile shows about 2.3 million clones, more than 80% of them singletons. Sample: naive CD4+ T cells from PBMCs. Subset reported: CD45RA+ positively selected. The receptors were gathered from a young man in good health. Some clones in this sample may be carry-over from other donors' samples.

The chain uses TRBV28 and TRBJ2-4; D is possibly TRBD1 (6 bases). From germline, CDR1 is MDHEN and CDR2 SYDVKM. Deletions cut 5 bases from V and 1 base from J, with 15 bases between. This CDR3 has 16 residues. The CDR3 protein is CASSPRTATAKNIQYF. The CDR3 nucleotides are TGTGCCAGCAGTCCACGGACAGCAACTGCCAAAAACATTCAGTACTTC.

To note about this clone: Different DNA sequences within this sample yield the same CDR3. The chain has TRBV5-1 and TRBJ2-5; the match to TRBD2 covers 9 bases. This CDR3 region has 16 residues. The germline CDR1 and CDR2 sequences are SGHRS and YFSETQ. The ends lost 0 bases at V and 4 bases at J; junction bases unmatched: 7. The CDR3 protein is CASSLEGGRAGETQYF. The CDR3 DNA reads as TGCGCCAGCAGCTTGGAAGGCGGGAGGGCCGGAGAGACCCAGTACTTC.

The J gene is TRBJ2-1, the V gene TRBV4-3, with D unresolved. The CDR3 runs to 15 residues. V was shortened by 1 base and J by 5 bases, with 12 bases between the two germline ends. Germline V CDR1 and CDR2: LGHNA, YSLEER. CDR3 residues: CASSQGEARNNEQFF. The CDR3 region has the DNA TGCGCCAGCAGCCAAGGCGAGGCCCGGAACAATGAGCAGTTCTTC.

CDR3 sequence: CAWSNLAYGTDTQYF. The CDR3 DNA reads TGTGCCTGGAGTAACTTAGCCTATGGCACAGATACGCAGTATTTT. The chain carries TRBV30 and TRBJ2-3; D is unclear. The CDR3 is 15 residues long. Germline V gives CDR1 GTSNPN, CDR2 SVGIG (reference sequence). The ends were cut back, 2 bases at V and 1 base at J, with 13 bases in the middle.

The chain couples TRBV5-5 to TRBJ2-7, with D unresolved. Germline assignment: CDR1 SGHKS and CDR2 YYEKEE (reference sequence). CDR3 length: 16 residues. Trimming removed 4 bases at V and 2 bases at J, with 19 bases between. The CDR3 DNA is TGTGCCAGCAGCCTTGGTTCGGGCCGACCCACCTACGAGCAGTACTTC. Residues: CASSLGSGRPTYEQYF.

This chain connects TRBV7-9 to TRBJ1-1; D remains ambiguous. CDR3 length equals 13 residues. Germline CDR1 SEHNR, CDR2 FQNEAQ (reference sequence). Trimming stripped 10 bases from V and 3 bases from J, with 15 bases between. CDR3 bases: TGTGCCACCCTCGGGCGGGGTGACACTGAAGCTTTCTTT. Amino acid sequence: CATLGRGDTEAFF.

Worth noting for this clone: Other DNA sequences in this sample translate to the same CDR3. The J gene is TRBJ2-1, the V gene TRBV10-3, with no clear D. Germline V gives CDR1 ENHRY, CDR2 SYGVKD. CDR3 length: 15 amino acids. The germline V and J ends were trimmed by 8 bases and 0 bases, with 14 bases remaining between them. CDR3 in amino acids: CAISSFGGSYNEQFF. Here the CDR3 DNA reads TGTGCCATCTCTTCCTTTGGCGGCTCCTACAATGAGCAGTTCTTC.

On this clone: Other nucleotide sequences from this sample produce the same CDR3. The chain combines TRBV5-1 with TRBJ1-3; D is uncertain. Trimming took off 2 bases at V and 0 bases at J, with 9 bases between the two ends. CDR1 SGHRS and CDR2 YFSETQ come from the germline V gene. The CDR3 is 15 residues long. CDR3 bases: TGCGCCAGCAGCTTTGGTGGCAGCTCTGGAAACACCATATATTTT. It specifies CASSFGGSSGNTIYF.

The CDR3 is CAWSKKRGTAMNTEAFF. CDR3 coding DNA: TGTGCCTGGAGTAAGAAACGAGGGACAGCAATGAACACTGAAGCTTTCTTT. The V gene is TRBV30, the J gene TRBJ1-1; 7 bases are a match to TRBD1. The CDR3 extends over 17 amino acids. Germline values: CDR1 GTSNPN, CDR2 SVGIG (reference sequence). V dropped 2 bases and J dropped 0; count of bases not matched to a gene: 12.

Remarks on this clone: This specimen includes other DNA sequences encoding the same CDR3. This sequence joins TRBV5-1 and TRBJ2-2; unclear D gene. Germline CDR1 reads SGHRS; CDR2 reads YFSETQ. The CDR3 runs 15 residues. Between the trimmed V and J ends, which lost 0 bases and 2 bases, there was a span of 8 bases. The CDR3 DNA is TGCGCCAGCAGCTTGGGTCTAGGTAACACCGGGGAGCTGTTTTTT. It encodes CASSLGLGNTGELFF.

V and J are TRBV7-9 and TRBJ2-3, with D perhaps TRBD1 (6 bases). The CDR3 covers 15 residues. V was shortened by 5 bases and J by 1 base, with 13 bases between the two germline ends. Germline loops: CDR1 SEHNR, CDR2 FQNEAQ (reference sequence). CDR3 DNA sequence: TGTGCCAGCAGCAACTTACAGGGACGCACAGATACGCAGTATTTT. It codes for CASSNLQGRTDTQYF.

The V and J genes are TRBV18 and TRBJ2-3; 15 nucleotides agree with TRBD2. Looked up from germline, CDR1 is KGHSH and CDR2 is LQKENI. This CDR3 is 17 amino acids long. Trimming at V came to 6 bases and at J to 4 bases, leaving 8 bases not matched to a gene. Here the CDR3 reads CASSRWTSGREADTQYF. For the CDR3, the DNA is TGTGCCAGCTCGCGTTGGACTAGCGGGAGGGAGGCAGATACGCAGTATTTT.

This chain uses TRBV28 with TRBJ1-1, with 8 positions matching TRBD1. This CDR3 comprises 15 residues. The V gene's germline CDR1 is MDHEN and CDR2 SYDVKM. Trimming at V came to 4 bases and at J to 4 bases, leaving 8 bases not matched to a gene. This chain's CDR3 is CASSSWTGLGTEAFF. CDR3 in DNA: TGTGCCAGCAGTTCTTGGACAGGGTTGGGCACTGAAGCTTTCTTT.

This chain connects TRBV21-1 to TRBJ2-7. TRBV21-1 is noted as a pseudogene. This CDR3 is 12 amino acids long. As DNA, the CDR3 is TGTGCCAGCAGCAAAGGGAACTACGAGCAGTACTTC. Its translation: CASSKGNYEQYF.

Points on this clone: Other DNA sequences from this sample encode an identical CDR3 as well. This sequence joins TRBV5-1 and TRBJ2-7, with D perhaps TRBD2 (5 bases). V gave up 4 bases and J gave up 1 base, with 12 bases separating them. CDR1 is SGHRS, CDR2 YFSETQ, per germline. This CDR3 has 14 amino acids. CDR3 sequence reads: CASSTRTGSYEQYF. The CDR3 DNA is TGCGCCAGCAGCACCCGAACGGGGTCCTACGAGCAGTACTTC. The full variable domain, with the rest looked up from reference TRBV5-1 and TRBJ2-7, is KAGVTQTPRYLIKTRGQQVTLSCSPISGHRSVSWYQQTPGQGLQFLFEYFSETQRNKGNFPGRFSGRQFSNSRSEMNVSTLELGDSALYLCASSTRTGSYEQYFGPGTRLTVT.

This clone was detected a few times. The V call is TRBV29-1, the J call TRBJ2-2, with D perhaps matching TRBD1 or TRBD2 (5 bases each). Germline assignment: CDR1 SQVTM and CDR2 ANQGSEA. CDR3 length equals 14 residues. The V gene lost 2 bases and the J gene lost 0 bases, with 7 bases spanning the gap. The CDR3 DNA is TGCAGCGTTGAACGGGGCGCGAACACCGGGGAGCTGTTTTTT. It yields the protein CSVERGANTGELFF.

The chain combines TRBV7-9 with TRBJ2-3, with D possibly being TRBD2 (5 bases). V was trimmed by 5 bases and J by 5 bases, leaving 14 bases between them. This CDR3 has 14 residues. CDR1 SEHNR and CDR2 FQNEAQ come from the germline V gene (reference sequence). CDR3 in amino acids: CASSRRGSGDTQYF. The CDR3 DNA is TGTGCCAGCAGCCGCCGCGGGTCTGGAGATACGCAGTATTTT. The full variable domain, its missing parts supplied by reference TRBV7-9 and TRBJ2-3, is DTGVSQNPRHKITKRGQNVTFRCDPISEHNRLYWYRQTLGQGPEFLTYFQNEAQLEKSRLLSDRFSAERPKGSFSTLEIQRTEQGDSAMYLCASSRRGSGDTQYFGPGTRLTVL.

V and J are TRBV5-1 and TRBJ2-5, with TRBD2 identical over 9 bases. The CDR3 covers 13 residues. With V trimmed by 5 bases and J by 5 bases, 4 bases remained unmatched. CDR1 SGHRS and CDR2 YFSETQ come from the germline V gene. The CDR3 region is CASRATSGETQYF. The CDR3 DNA reads as TGCGCCAGCAGGGCTACTAGCGGGGAGACCCAGTACTTC. Supplemented by reference TRBV5-1 and TRBJ2-5, the full variable domain reads KAGVTQTPRYLIKTRGQQVTLSCSPISGHRSVSWYQQTPGQGLQFLFEYFSETQRNKGNFPGRFSGRQFSNSRSEMNVSTLELGDSALYLCASRATSGETQYFGPGTRLLVL.

The rearrangement joins TRBV9 to TRBJ1-2; D is undetermined. The CDR3 is 12 residues long. Trimming left V 8 bases short and J 5 bases short, with 13 bases between. CDR1 is SGDLS and CDR2 is YYNGEE in the germline V gene. CDR3 in amino acids: CASAGPSYGYTF. The CDR3 DNA follows: TGTGCCAGTGCGGGTCCGTCTTATGGCTACACCTTC.

The chain joins TRBV5-1 to TRBJ1-2; D ambiguous. Trimming stripped 0 bases from V and 13 bases from J, with 25 bases between. The CDR3 extends over 16 amino acids. CDR1 and CDR2 (germline): SGHRS, YFSETQ. The CDR3 DNA reads as TGCGCCAGCAGCTTGGTACGGCCGCTAATGTCGGGGTTTCTCACCTTC. Its translation is CASSLVRPLMSGFLTF.

The rearrangement uses TRBV7-2 and TRBJ1-5; tentative D call: TRBD1 (6 bases). The CDR3 covers 15 residues. The germline CDR1 and CDR2 sequences are SGHTA and FQGNSA. V lost 3 bases to trimming and J lost 0 bases, with 9 bases between them. CDR3 protein: CASSLTGPSNQPQHF. In DNA form, the CDR3 reads TGTGCCAGCAGCTTGACAGGTCCTAGCAATCAGCCCCAGCATTTT.

A note on this clone: The same CDR3 can be traced to other DNA sequences in this sample. This sequence joins TRBV15 and TRBJ2-7, with no clear D. Germline CDR1 reads LNHNV; CDR2 reads YYDKDF (reference sequence). CDR3 size: 14 residues. V shed 0 bases and J shed 5 bases, with 11 bases lying between them. The CDR3 DNA sequence: TGTGCCACCAGCAGAGATCGGGCCAGGAACGAGCAGTACTTC. This translates into CATSRDRARNEQYF.

This rearrangement joins TRBV4-3 to TRBJ1-5; possibly TRBD1 for D (6 bases). CDR1 LGHNA and CDR2 YSLEER come from the germline V gene. The ends were cut back, 2 bases at V and 4 bases at J, with 6 bases in the middle. The CDR3 totals 13 residues. The CDR3 sequence: CASSQTGNQPQHF. In DNA form, the CDR3 reads TGCGCCAGCAGCCAAACAGGGAATCAGCCCCAGCATTTT.

The V call is TRBV6-5, the J call TRBJ2-1, with TRBD2 as a possible D gene (6 bases). Germline CDR1 is MNHEY and CDR2 is SVGAGI. V was shortened by 3 bases and J by 6 bases, with 18 bases between the two germline ends. CDR3 length equals 16 residues. This CDR3 reads CASSYIRPGGSNEQFF. The CDR3 DNA reads TGTGCCAGCAGTTATATCAGGCCTGGGGGGTCCAATGAGCAGTTCTTC.

The V gene is TRBV7-9, the J gene TRBJ2-3; D is perhaps TRBD1 (5 bases). Trimming stripped 7 bases from V and 4 bases from J, with 21 bases between. Germline loops: CDR1 SEHNR, CDR2 FQNEAQ (reference sequence). This CDR3 comprises 16 residues. The CDR3 region has the DNA TGTGCCAGCACCCTACAAGGGGCGCCGGGCGCAGATACGCAGTATTTT. Protein: CASTLQGAPGADTQYF. The full variable domain, completed using reference TRBV7-9 and TRBJ2-3, is DTGVSQNPRHKITKRGQNVTFRCDPISEHNRLYWYRQTLGQGPEFLTYFQNEAQLEKSRLLSDRFSAERPKGSFSTLEIQRTEQGDSAMYLCASTLQGAPGADTQYFGPGTRLTVL.

This clone was observed a single time. This chain uses TRBV11-2 with TRBJ2-1; no definite D call. V lost 0 bases to trimming and J lost 7 bases, with 10 bases between them. Germline loops: CDR1 SGHAT, CDR2 FQNNGV. The CDR3 consists of 14 residues. The chain's CDR3 is CASSLEGLGNEQFF. In nucleotides, the CDR3 is TGTGCCAGCAGCTTAGAAGGCTTGGGGAATGAGCAGTTCTTC.

The chain links TRBV1 to TRBJ2-2; the table's TRBD2 call for D was not verified on the DNA. TRBV1 has pseudogene status. This CDR3 is 15 amino acids long. The CDR3 region has the DNA TGCACCAGCAGCCAGGCGGGAGTCTATCCCGGGGAGCTGTTTTTT. This encodes CTSSQAGVYPGELFF.

The rearrangement links TRBV28 to TRBJ1-2; the match to TRBD1 covers 9 bases. Germline CDR1 is MDHEN and CDR2 is SYDVKM. Trimming removed 4 bases from V and 8 bases from J; junction bases left unmatched: 17. CDR3 length: 17 residues. The DNA for the CDR3 is TGTGCCAGCAGTTCCCCGGGACAGGGAAATCCTCCAAGAGGCTACACCTTC. It yields the protein CASSSPGQGNPPRGYTF.

As regards this clone: The same CDR3 can be traced to other DNA sequences in this sample. This chain uses TRBV18 with TRBJ1-1; TRBD1 is a possible D gene (5 bases). Germline CDR1 reads KGHSH; CDR2 reads LQKENI. The V and J ends lost 3 bases and 0 bases respectively, with 5 bases between them. The CDR3 runs 13 residues. CDR3 protein: CASSPTVNTEAFF. As DNA, the CDR3 is TGTGCCAGCTCACCGACAGTGAACACTGAAGCTTTCTTT.